One and the same sample provided the 12 T cell receptor beta chains below, sequenced in a study of T-cell memory formation after mild COVID-19. TCRdb processed the 5' RACE reads anew with MiXCR; each CDR3 protein has one entry. The table includes approximately 490,000 distinct CDR3 sequences, roughly 22% detected once. Sequencing was done on a sample of PBMCs or a T cell subset sorted from them (not recorded which). These TCRs come from an adult woman who had mild COVID-19 (a few samples of this study predate the infection). Cell type and time point are not known.

The chain links TRBV7-9 to TRBJ1-1; D gene uncertain. Trimming left V 1 base short and J 1 base short, with 10 bases between. The length of the CDR3 is 15 residues. Germline loops: CDR1 SEHNR, CDR2 FQNEAQ (reference sequence). CDR3 sequence reads: CASSLVSIQNTEAFF. The CDR3 nucleotides are TGTGCCAGCAGCTTAGTTAGTATTCAGAACACTGAAGCTTTCTTT.

In this sample, this clonotype turned up a few times. The chain recombines TRBV12-3 or TRBV12-4 with TRBJ1-2, with D possibly matching TRBD1 (6 bases). The CDR3 consists of 15 residues. V was trimmed by 6 bases and J by 4 bases, leaving 18 bases between them. The CDR3 nucleotides are TGTGCCAGCAGACCAGGACAGATTCTTAGCTATGGCTACACCTTC. Translated: CASRPGQILSYGYTF.

The rearrangement uses TRBV12-3 or TRBV12-4 and TRBJ1-2; 9 positions match TRBD1. The J segment lost 5 bases and the V segment lost 5 bases, leaving 12 bases of the junction unmatched. The CDR3 consists of 16 residues. For the CDR3, the DNA is TGTGCCAGCAGTGAATTTCCGGGACAGGGTTTATATGGCTACACCTTC. Translating gives CASSEFPGQGLYGYTF.

The V gene is TRBV7-8, the J gene TRBJ2-7; 8 nucleotides agree with TRBD2. The CDR3 contains 14 residues. The V gene's germline CDR1 is SGHVS and CDR2 FQNEAQ. Unmatched junction bases numbered 6, after V lost 5 bases and J lost 3 bases. The CDR3 is CASSIVRGGYEQYF. The CDR3 region has the DNA TGTGCCAGCAGCATCGTTCGGGGGGGCTACGAGCAGTACTTC.

The J gene is TRBJ2-3, the V gene TRBV20-1; D is perhaps TRBD1 (5 bases). This CDR3 has 16 amino acids. The V gene's germline CDR1 is DFQATT and CDR2 SNEGSKA (reference sequence). V lost 6 bases and J lost 3, with 22 bases in between. The CDR3 protein is CSASGRVSGRTDTQYF. DNA for the CDR3: TGCAGTGCCTCCGGCAGGGTCTCAGGAAGAACAGATACGCAGTATTTT.

There are a few counts of this clonotype. The chain employs TRBV6-5 and TRBJ1-4; D unresolved. The germline CDR1 and CDR2 sequences are MNHEY and SVGAGI. With 6 bases removed from V and 4 bases from J, the gap between germline ends came to 15 bases. There are 15 residues in the CDR3. The CDR3 nucleotides read TGTGCCAGCAGATCTAGAGGCAGCTATAATGAAAAACTGTTTTTT. This sequence encodes CASRSRGSYNEKLFF.

This chain joins TRBV5-1 and TRBJ2-1; no reliable D call. Germline V gene sequence: CDR1 SGHRS, CDR2 YFSETQ. The CDR3 sequence is 13 residues long. Trimming took off 4 bases at V and 6 bases at J, with 11 bases between the two ends. The CDR3 DNA is TGCGCCAGCAGCACCGGGTCGGGCAATGAGCAGTTCTTC. It specifies CASSTGSGNEQFF.

This clonotype was detected only a few times. This CDR3 reads CATSDFSGGQNIQYF. For the CDR3, the DNA is TGTGCCACCAGTGATTTTTCAGGAGGGCAAAACATTCAGTACTTC. This chain links TRBV24-1 with TRBJ2-4; a weak D match, TRBD2 (6 bases). Trimming removed 1 base from V and 5 bases from J, with 11 bases in between. The CDR3 sequence is 15 residues long. Germline CDR1 is KGHDR and CDR2 is SFDVKD.

The genes are TRBV20-1 and TRBJ2-7, with D possibly being TRBD1 (6 bases). From germline, CDR1 is DFQATT and CDR2 SNEGSKA (reference sequence). V dropped 4 bases and J dropped 3 bases, with 25 bases sitting between them. This CDR3 is 17 amino acids long. The CDR3 nucleotides read TGCAGTGCTACAACTACGCAGTACCCCTTAGGGGGCTACGAGCAGTACTTC. Its protein is CSATTTQYPLGGYEQYF.

CDR3 sequence: CASSTTGNQPQHF. CDR3 DNA: TGTGCCAGCAGTACGACAGGGAATCAGCCCCAGCATTTT. The rearrangement uses TRBV12-3 or TRBV12-4 and TRBJ1-5, with TRBD1 matching over 7 bases. J gave up 4 bases and V 5 bases, and 2 bases lay outside the gene matches. The CDR3 is 13 residues long.

This clonotype occurred a few times. This chain uses TRBV6-1 with TRBJ1-2; a possible D gene is TRBD1 (6 bases). Germline V lookup: CDR1 MNHNS, CDR2 SASEGT. The CDR3 consists of 13 residues. Trimming left V 4 bases short and J 3 bases short, with 9 bases between. CDR3 protein: CASSVDSDYGYTF. CDR3 DNA sequence: TGTGCCAGCAGTGTGGACAGCGACTATGGCTACACCTTC.

The genes are TRBV9 and TRBJ1-3, with D possibly TRBD1 on 5 matching bases. CDR3 length equals 16 residues. Germline assignment: CDR1 SGDLS and CDR2 YYNGEE. V shed 0 bases and J shed 0 bases, with 10 bases lying between them. In nucleotides, the CDR3 is TGTGCCAGCAGCGTAGATGAGGGGAGCTCTGGAAACACCATATATTTT. Translating it yields CASSVDEGSSGNTIYF.